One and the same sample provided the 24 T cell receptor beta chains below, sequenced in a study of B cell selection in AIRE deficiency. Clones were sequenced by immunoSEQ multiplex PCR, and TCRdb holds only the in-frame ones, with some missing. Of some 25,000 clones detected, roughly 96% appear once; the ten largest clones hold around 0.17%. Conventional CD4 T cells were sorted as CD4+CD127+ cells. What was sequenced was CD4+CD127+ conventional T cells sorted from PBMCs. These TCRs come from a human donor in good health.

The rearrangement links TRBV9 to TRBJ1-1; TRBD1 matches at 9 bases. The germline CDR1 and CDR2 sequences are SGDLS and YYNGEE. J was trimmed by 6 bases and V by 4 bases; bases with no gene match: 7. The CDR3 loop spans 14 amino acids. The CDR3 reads CASSPRQGVAEAFF. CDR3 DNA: TGTGCCAGCAGCCCCCGACAGGGGGTCGCTGAAGCTTTCTTT.

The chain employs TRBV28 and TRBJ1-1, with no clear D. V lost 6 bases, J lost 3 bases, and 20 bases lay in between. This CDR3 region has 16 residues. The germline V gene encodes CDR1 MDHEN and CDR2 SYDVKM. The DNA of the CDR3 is TGTGCCAGCAGCAACACGCTGGAGGGTAGGGACACTGAAGCTTTCTTT. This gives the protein CASSNTLEGRDTEAFF.

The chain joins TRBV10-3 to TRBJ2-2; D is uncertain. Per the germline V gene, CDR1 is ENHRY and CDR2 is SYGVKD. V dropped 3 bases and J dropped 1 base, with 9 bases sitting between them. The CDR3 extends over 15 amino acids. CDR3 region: CAISDVGQNTGELFF. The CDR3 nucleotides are TGTGCCATCAGTGATGTAGGTCAGAACACCGGGGAGCTGTTTTTT.

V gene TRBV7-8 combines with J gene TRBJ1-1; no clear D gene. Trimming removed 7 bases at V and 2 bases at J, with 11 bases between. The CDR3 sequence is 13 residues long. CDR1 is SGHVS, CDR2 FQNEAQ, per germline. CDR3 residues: CASTTSVNTEAFF. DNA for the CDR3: TGTGCCAGCACGACATCGGTTAACACTGAAGCTTTCTTT.

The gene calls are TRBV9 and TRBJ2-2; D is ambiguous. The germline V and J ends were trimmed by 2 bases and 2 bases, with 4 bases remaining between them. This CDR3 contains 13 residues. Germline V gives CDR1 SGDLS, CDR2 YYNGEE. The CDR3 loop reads CASSVGNTGELFF. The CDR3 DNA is TGTGCCAGCAGCGTTGGCAACACCGGGGAGCTGTTTTTT.

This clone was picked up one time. DNA of the CDR3: TGCGCCAGCAGTGGCAGCCCAGGCAATAATTCACCCCTCCACTTT. Its protein is CASSGSPGNNSPLHF. The chain carries TRBV5-1 and TRBJ1-6, with D unclear. Between the trimmed V and J ends, which lost 5 bases and 5 bases, there was a span of 14 bases. The CDR3 spans 15 residues. Per the germline V gene, CDR1 is SGHRS and CDR2 is YFSETQ.

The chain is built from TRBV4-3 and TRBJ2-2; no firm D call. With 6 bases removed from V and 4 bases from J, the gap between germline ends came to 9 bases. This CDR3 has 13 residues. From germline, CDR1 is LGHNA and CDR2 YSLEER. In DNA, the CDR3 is TGCGCCAGCAGTGATACTGGCACCGGGGAGCTGTTTTTT. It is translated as CASSDTGTGELFF.

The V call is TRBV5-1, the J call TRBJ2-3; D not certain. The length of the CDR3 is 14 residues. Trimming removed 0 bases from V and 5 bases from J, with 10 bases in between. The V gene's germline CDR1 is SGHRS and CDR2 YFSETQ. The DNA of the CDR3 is TGCGCCAGCAGCTTGGATCAGTTAGGAGATACGCAGTATTTT. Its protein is CASSLDQLGDTQYF.

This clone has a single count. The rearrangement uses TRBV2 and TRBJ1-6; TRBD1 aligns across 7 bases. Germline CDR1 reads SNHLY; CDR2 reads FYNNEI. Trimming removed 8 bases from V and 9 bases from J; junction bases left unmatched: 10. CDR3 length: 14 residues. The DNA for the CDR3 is TGTGCCAGCGAGCTGCGACAGGGCGCTTCACCCCTCCACTTT. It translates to CASELRQGASPLHF.

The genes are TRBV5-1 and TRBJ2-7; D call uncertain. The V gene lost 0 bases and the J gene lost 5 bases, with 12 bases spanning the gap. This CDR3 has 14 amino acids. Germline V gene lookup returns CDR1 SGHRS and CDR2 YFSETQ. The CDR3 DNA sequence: TGCGCCAGCAGCTTGGGGGGTACCGGCGACGAGCAGTACTTC. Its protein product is CASSLGGTGDEQYF. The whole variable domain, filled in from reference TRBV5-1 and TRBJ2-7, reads KAGVTQTPRYLIKTRGQQVTLSCSPISGHRSVSWYQQTPGQGLQFLFEYFSETQRNKGNFPGRFSGRQFSNSRSEMNVSTLELGDSALYLCASSLGGTGDEQYFGPGTRLTVT.

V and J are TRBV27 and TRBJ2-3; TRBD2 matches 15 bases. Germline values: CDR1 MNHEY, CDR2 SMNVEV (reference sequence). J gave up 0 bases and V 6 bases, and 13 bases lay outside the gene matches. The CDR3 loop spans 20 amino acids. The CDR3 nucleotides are TGTGCCAGCAGGATGCGGGGACTAGCGGGGGGTCGTGCTAGCACAGATACGCAGTATTTT. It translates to CASRMRGLAGGRASTDTQYF.

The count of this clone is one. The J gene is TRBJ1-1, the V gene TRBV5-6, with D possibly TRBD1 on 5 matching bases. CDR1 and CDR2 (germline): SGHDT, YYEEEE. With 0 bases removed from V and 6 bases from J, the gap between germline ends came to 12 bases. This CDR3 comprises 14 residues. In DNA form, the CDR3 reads TGTGCCAGCAGCTTGGCCTTAGGGGTCCCTGAAGCTTTCTTT. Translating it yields CASSLALGVPEAFF.

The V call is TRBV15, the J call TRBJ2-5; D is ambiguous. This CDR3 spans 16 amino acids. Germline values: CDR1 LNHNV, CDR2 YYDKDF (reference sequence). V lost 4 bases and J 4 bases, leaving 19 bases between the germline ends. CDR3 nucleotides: TGTGCCACCAGCATAGGGTCCCGGGCTCCTCCAGAGACCCAGTACTTC. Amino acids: CATSIGSRAPPETQYF.

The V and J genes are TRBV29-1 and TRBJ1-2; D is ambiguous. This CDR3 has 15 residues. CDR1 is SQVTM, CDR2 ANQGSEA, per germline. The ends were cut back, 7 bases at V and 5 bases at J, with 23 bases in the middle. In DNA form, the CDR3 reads TGCAGCGCCGCAAAAGTTGGGGAGAGTGTTTATGGCTACACCTTC. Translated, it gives CSAAKVGESVYGYTF.

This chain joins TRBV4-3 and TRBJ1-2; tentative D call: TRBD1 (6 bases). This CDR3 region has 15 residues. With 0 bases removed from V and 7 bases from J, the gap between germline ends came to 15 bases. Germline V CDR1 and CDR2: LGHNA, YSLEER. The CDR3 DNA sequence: TGCGCCAGCAGCCAAGATCCGGGAACAGGGTTTGGCTACACCTTC. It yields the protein CASSQDPGTGFGYTF.

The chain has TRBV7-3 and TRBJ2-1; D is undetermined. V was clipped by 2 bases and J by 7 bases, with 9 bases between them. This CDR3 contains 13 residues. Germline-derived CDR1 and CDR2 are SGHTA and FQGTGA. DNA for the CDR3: TGTGCCAGCAGCTTAGTATGGGGAAATGAGCAGTTCTTC. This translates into CASSLVWGNEQFF.

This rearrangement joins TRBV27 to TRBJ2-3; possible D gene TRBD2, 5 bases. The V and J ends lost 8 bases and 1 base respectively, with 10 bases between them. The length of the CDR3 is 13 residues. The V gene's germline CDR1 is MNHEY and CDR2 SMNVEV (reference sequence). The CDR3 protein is CASRGSGTDTQYF. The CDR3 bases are TGTGCCAGCCGAGGTAGCGGCACAGATACGCAGTATTTT.

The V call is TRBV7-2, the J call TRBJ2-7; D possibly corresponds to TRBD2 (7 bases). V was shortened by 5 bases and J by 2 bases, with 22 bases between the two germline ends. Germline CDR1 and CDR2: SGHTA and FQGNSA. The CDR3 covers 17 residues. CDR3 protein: CASSPRAGGGATYEQYF. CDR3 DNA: TGTGCCAGCAGCCCTAGGGCGGGCGGGGGCGCCACCTACGAGCAGTACTTC.

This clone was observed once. The CDR3 spells CASSLFLGGSNTGELFF. The CDR3, as DNA: TGTGCCAGCAGCTTATTTCTCGGCGGATCGAACACCGGGGAGCTGTTTTTT. The rearrangement uses TRBV7-6 and TRBJ2-2; D remains unclear. V gave up 2 bases and J gave up 0 bases, with 13 bases separating them. Germline loops: CDR1 SGHVS, CDR2 FNYEAQ. CDR3 length: 17 residues.

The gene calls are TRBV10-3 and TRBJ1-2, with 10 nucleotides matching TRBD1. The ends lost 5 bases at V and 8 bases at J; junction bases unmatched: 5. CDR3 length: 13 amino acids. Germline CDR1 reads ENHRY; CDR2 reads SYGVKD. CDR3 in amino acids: CAISRDRGDGYTF. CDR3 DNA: TGTGCCATCAGTAGGGACAGGGGTGACGGCTACACCTTC.

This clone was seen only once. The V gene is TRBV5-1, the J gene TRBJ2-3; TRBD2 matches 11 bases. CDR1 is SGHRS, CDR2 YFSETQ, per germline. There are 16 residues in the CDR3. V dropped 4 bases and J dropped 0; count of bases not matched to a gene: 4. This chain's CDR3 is CASSRRTSGSTDTQYF. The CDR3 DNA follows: TGCGCCAGCAGCCGCAGGACTAGCGGGAGCACAGATACGCAGTATTTT.

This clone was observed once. The CDR3 DNA reads TGTGCCAGCAGCTTGGGAGGGAATTATGAAGCTTTCTTT. It specifies CASSLGGNYEAFF. V usage is TRBV5-5 and J usage is TRBJ1-1; D ambiguous. The V end lost 0 bases, the J end lost 7 bases, and 10 bases lay between the germline ends. This CDR3 contains 13 residues. CDR1 and CDR2 from the germline V gene are SGHKS and YYEKEE (reference sequence).

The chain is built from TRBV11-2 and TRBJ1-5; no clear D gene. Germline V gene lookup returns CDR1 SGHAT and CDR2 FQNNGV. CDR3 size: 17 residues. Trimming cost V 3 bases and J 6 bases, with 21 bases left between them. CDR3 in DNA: TGTGCCAGCAGCTTTAGAGTCTACCCTAGGGCCAGTCAGCCCCAGCATTTT. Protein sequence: CASSFRVYPRASQPQHF.

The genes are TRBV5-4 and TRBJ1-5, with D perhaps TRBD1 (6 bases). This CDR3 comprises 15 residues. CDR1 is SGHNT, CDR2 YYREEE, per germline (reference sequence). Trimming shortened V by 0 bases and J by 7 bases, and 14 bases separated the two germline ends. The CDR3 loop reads CASSLGGVRGQPQHF. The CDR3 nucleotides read TGTGCCAGCAGCTTGGGGGGGGTCAGGGGACAGCCCCAGCATTTT.